What follows describes a single T cell receptor beta chain. V lost 1 base, J lost 4 bases, and 17 bases lay in between. This CDR3 has 16 amino acids. Per the germline V gene, CDR1 is SNHLY and CDR2 is FYNNEI. The data belong to a study of T cell changes during pregnancy in multiple sclerosis. Data came from immunoSEQ multiplex PCR; TCRdb stores just in-frame clones and leaves some out. The table shows some 54,000 clones, with around 94% occurring only once. The sequencing used CD8+ T cells from peripheral blood mononuclear cells, collected in the third trimester of pregnancy. The rearrangement joins TRBV2 to TRBJ2-7; D might be TRBD2 (6 bases). The source is a female donor with multiple sclerosis, enrolled in a pregnancy study. CDR3: CASSEGPAGPRYEQYF. CDR3 bases: TGTGCCAGCAGTGAAGGTCCGGCGGGACCCCGATACGAGCAGTACTTC.